Following are 2 T cell receptor beta chains from one sample sequenced in a study of PD-1 blockade in classical Hodgkin lymphoma (dated by TCRdb to 2020 to 2021). The sample's time point label is to be understood as: cycle 4 day 1 (C4D1), after five to seven weeks of nivolumab. Every trial patient had relapsed following autologous stem cell transplantation, and prior brentuximab vedotin exposure was what differed among cohorts A, B and C. The library was generated by the immunoSEQ multiplex PCR assay. In its TCRdb copy, this immuneACCESS table keeps in-frame sequences only and misses some clones. Where compared with another copy, unresolved V genes explain less than half of these, and the others have no known cause. The sample table contains tens of thousands of clones; only one count was recorded for around 87% of them. The leading ten clones occupy roughly 14% of the sample. This sample comprised peripheral blood mononuclear cells (PBMCs), obtained before the fourth cycle of nivolumab. The source is a human donor with classical Hodgkin lymphoma.

This clone was seen only once. V is TRBV18 and J is TRBJ2-6; tentatively, D is TRBD1 (6 bases). The germline V gene encodes CDR1 KGHSH and CDR2 LQKENI. The V end was cut by 8 bases, the J end by 2 bases, with 13 bases between. The CDR3 spans 15 residues. The CDR3 DNA reads as TGTGCCAGCCAACAGGGATGGGCTGGGGCCAACGTCCTGACTTTC. As protein: CASQQGWAGANVLTF.

The rearrangement links TRBV5-1 to TRBJ2-5; the match to TRBD1 covers 9 bases. The CDR3 contains 15 residues. Germline V CDR1 and CDR2: SGHRS, YFSETQ. With V trimmed by 4 bases and J by 1 base, 5 bases remained unmatched. CDR3 DNA: TGCGCCAGCAGCCGAGCGGGACAGGGCCAAGAGACCCAGTACTTC. Translation gives CASSRAGQGQETQYF.